One sample yielded the 20 T cell receptor beta chains listed below, sequenced in a study of blood T cell repertoires in COVID-19. Profiled with immunoSEQ multiplex PCR; TCRdb holds only in-frame clones, not every one. Found here are around 29,000 clones, around 89% of them singletons; the top ten hold 5.9%. The sequenced sample was peripheral blood. Receptors were obtained from a human donor in a cohort sampled during active COVID-19.

This clone was observed a handful of times. The chain combines TRBV7-3 with TRBJ1-6; D uncertain. Trimming removed 0 bases at V and 8 bases at J, with 5 bases between. Germline CDR1 and CDR2: SGHTA and FQGTGA. The CDR3 runs to 13 residues. The CDR3 nucleotides read TGTGCCAGCAGCTTAACAGGAGATTCACCCCTCCACTTT. This sequence encodes CASSLTGDSPLHF.

This rearrangement joins TRBV5-1 to TRBJ1-1; D not certain. The ends were cut back, 0 bases at V and 11 bases at J, with 14 bases in the middle. Germline V gene lookup returns CDR1 SGHRS and CDR2 YFSETQ. The CDR3 contains 13 residues. In DNA form, the CDR3 reads TGCGCCAGCAGCTTGGTTCCAGGTGGGGAGGCTTTCTTT. Translated, it gives CASSLVPGGEAFF.

The chain joins TRBV6-5 to TRBJ2-7; 10 bases are shared with TRBD2. V trimming: 9 bases; J trimming: 2 bases; junction bases outside the gene matches: 10. The CDR3 is 15 residues long. Germline CDR1 and CDR2: MNHEY and SVGAGI. Here the CDR3 DNA reads TGTGCCAGTACGGAAGCGGGGGGGCCCACCTACGAGCAGTACTTC. It encodes CASTEAGGPTYEQYF.

The chain employs TRBV3-1 (or the pseudogene TRBV3-2) and TRBJ1-2, with TRBD1 matching 9 bases. Germline V gives CDR1 LGHDT, CDR2 YNNKEL (reference sequence). The CDR3 loop spans 16 amino acids. The trim removed 0 bases at V and 6 bases at J, leaving 8 bases unmatched. CDR3 sequence (DNA): TGTGCCAGCAGCCAAGATAGCGTGGGGACAGGGCATGGCTACACCTTC. This gives the protein CASSQDSVGTGHGYTF.

This rearrangement joins TRBV13 to TRBJ2-7; TRBD2 might be the D (6 bases). Germline V gene sequence: CDR1 PRHDT, CDR2 FYEKMQ (reference sequence). The CDR3 has 13 residues. V lost 2 bases and J 2 bases, leaving 7 bases between the germline ends. In DNA form, the CDR3 reads TGTGCCAGCAGCTTACCGGGGGCCTACGAGCAGTACTTC. It specifies CASSLPGAYEQYF. Using reference TRBV13 and TRBJ2-7 for the parts outside the CDR3, the full variable domain is AAGVIQSPRHLIKEKRETATLKCYPIPRHDTVYWYQQGPGQDPQFLISFYEKMQSDKGSIPDRFSAQQFSDYHSELNMSSLELGDSALYFCASSLPGAYEQYFGPGTRLTVT.

This clone was observed once. The chain combines TRBV11-3 with TRBJ2-7; the match to TRBD2 covers 9 bases. The V gene end was trimmed by 5 bases and the J gene end by 2 bases; junction bases not matched to a gene: 16. This CDR3 comprises 18 residues. Germline-derived CDR1 and CDR2 are SGHNT and YENEEA. CDR3 loop: CASSLRASGASGTYEQYF. The CDR3 nucleotides read TGTGCCAGCAGCCTCCGGGCTTCCGGGGCTAGCGGGACCTACGAGCAGTACTTC.

The J gene is TRBJ2-3, the V gene TRBV11-2; possible D gene TRBD2, 6 bases. The length of the CDR3 is 14 residues. CDR1 and CDR2 (germline): SGHAT, FQNNGV. Trimming left V 4 bases short and J 0 bases short, with 8 bases between. The CDR3 bases are TGTGCCAGCAGCTCCGGGACTAGCACAGATACGCAGTATTTT. It codes for CASSSGTSTDTQYF.

The chain employs TRBV19 and TRBJ2-7, with a possible D match to TRBD2 (6 bases). The CDR3 runs to 14 residues. Germline V CDR1 and CDR2: LNHDA, SQIVND (reference sequence). V lost 6 bases and J 2 bases, leaving 14 bases between the germline ends. The CDR3 here is CASSSLGGAYEQYF. The DNA for the CDR3 is TGTGCCAGTAGCTCACTCGGAGGGGCCTACGAGCAGTACTTC.

J is TRBJ1-4 and V is TRBV28; D not certain. Germline CDR1 and CDR2: MDHEN and SYDVKM. The CDR3 is made up of 14 amino acids. V was cut by 4 bases and J by 7 bases, with 13 bases left in between. The CDR3 reads CASSSPAGGEKLFF. In DNA, the CDR3 is TGTGCCAGCAGTTCCCCCGCCGGAGGTGAAAAACTGTTTTTT.

The chain has TRBV6-6 and TRBJ1-2; 8 nucleotides agree with TRBD1. V lost 8 bases, J lost 0 bases, and 11 bases stayed unmatched. This CDR3 is 16 amino acids long. Germline V CDR1 and CDR2: MNHNY, SVGAGI (reference sequence). As DNA, the CDR3 is TGTGCCAGCTACGATGGGGACAGGAGACCTAACTATGGCTACACCTTC. Translating gives CASYDGDRRPNYGYTF.

The rearrangement uses TRBV19 and TRBJ2-1; perhaps TRBD1 as D (5 bases). The CDR3 covers 13 residues. Per germline, CDR1 LNHDA and CDR2 SQIVND (reference sequence). V lost 6 bases, J lost 8 bases, and 14 bases lay in between. The CDR3 DNA reads TGTGCCAGTAGCCCTCCTCCAGGGCATGAGCAGTTCTTC. It is translated as CASSPPPGHEQFF.

Concerning this clone: The sample contains more than one DNA sequence encoding this CDR3. The J gene is TRBJ2-2, the V gene TRBV6-4, with D perhaps TRBD1 (5 bases). The CDR3 extends over 13 amino acids. CDR1 is MRHNA and CDR2 is SNTAGT in the germline V gene. V gave up 3 bases and J gave up 3 bases, with 5 bases separating them. For the CDR3, the DNA is TGTGCCAGCAGTGAAGGGGACACCGGGGAGCTGTTTTTT. Its translation is CASSEGDTGELFF.

V gene TRBV20-1 combines with J gene TRBJ2-5; possible D gene TRBD2, 6 bases. Germline V gives CDR1 DFQATT, CDR2 SNEGSKA (reference sequence). The ends were cut back, 7 bases at V and 5 bases at J, with 20 bases in the middle. CDR3 length equals 14 residues. CDR3 in amino acids: CSVSLGVREETQYF. The CDR3 DNA sequence: TGCAGTGTTAGTCTTGGGGTTCGGGAGGAGACCCAGTACTTC.

CDR3 DNA sequence: TGTGCCAGCAGCGTAGCTAGCGGGGGGGCGGCACAATACAATGAGCAGTTCTTC. Protein: CASSVASGGAAQYNEQFF. The chain couples TRBV9 to TRBJ2-1, with 12 bases fitting TRBD2. J was trimmed by 4 bases and V by 0 bases; bases with no gene match: 8. Germline values: CDR1 SGDLS, CDR2 YYNGEE. This CDR3 is built from 18 residues.

This sequence joins TRBV11-2 and TRBJ1-4; D remains unclear. The CDR3 spans 16 residues. V was clipped by 1 base and J by 7 bases, with 16 bases between them. Germline loops: CDR1 SGHAT, CDR2 FQNNGV. The CDR3 nucleotides are TGTGCCAGCAGCTTAGGGGAGAACCGGGCGCTTGAAAAACTGTTTTTT. It translates to CASSLGENRALEKLFF.

This clone was seen more than once but under ten times. The gene calls are TRBV30 and TRBJ1-6; maybe TRBD1 (6 bases). CDR3 length equals 13 residues. Germline V CDR1 and CDR2: GTSNPN, SVGIG (reference sequence). Trimming stripped 4 bases from V and 7 bases from J, with 11 bases between. The CDR3 is CAWKGTGNSPLHF. The DNA of the CDR3 is TGTGCCTGGAAGGGAACAGGGAATTCACCCCTCCACTTT. The entire variable domain, with the rest obtained from reference TRBV30 and TRBJ1-6, is as follows: SQTIHQWPATLVQPVGSPLSLECTVEGTSNPNLYWYRQAAGRGLQLLFYSVGIGQISSEVPQNLSASRPQDRQFILSSKKLLLSDSGFYLCAWKGTGNSPLHFGNGTRLTVT.

J is TRBJ2-7 and V is TRBV7-2; a possible D gene is TRBD1 (5 bases). The CDR3 extends over 14 amino acids. The ends were cut back, 6 bases at V and 2 bases at J, with 14 bases in the middle. CDR1 SGHTA and CDR2 FQGNSA come from the germline V gene. Here the CDR3 DNA reads TGTGCCAGCAGGGTATGGGGCGATACCTACGAGCAGTACTTC. Its translation is CASRVWGDTYEQYF.

This sequence joins TRBV11-2 and TRBJ1-5, with TRBD1 matching over 8 bases. The V gene's germline CDR1 is SGHAT and CDR2 FQNNGV. The CDR3 is 14 residues long. V dropped 3 bases and J dropped 2; count of bases not matched to a gene: 0. CDR3 nucleotides: TGTGCCAGCAGCTTGACAGGGGGCAATCAGCCCCAGCATTTT. This gives the protein CASSLTGGNQPQHF.

The table lists this clone with a few counts. This sequence joins TRBV5-1 and TRBJ2-1, with TRBD2 matching 8 bases. J lost 0 bases, V lost 4 bases, and 3 bases had no gene match. Looked up from germline, CDR1 is SGHRS and CDR2 is YFSETQ. The CDR3 covers 15 residues. The CDR3 nucleotides read TGCGCCAGCAGCCTCGGGACTAGCTCCTACAATGAGCAGTTCTTC. Translation: CASSLGTSSYNEQFF.

The V gene is TRBV7-8, the J gene TRBJ2-2; 12 nucleotides align to TRBD2. J lost 2 bases, V lost 7 bases, and 8 bases had no gene match. This CDR3 contains 17 residues. The germline V gene encodes CDR1 SGHVS and CDR2 FQNEAQ. The CDR3 loop reads CASTGTSGGSNTGELFF. CDR3 in DNA: TGTGCCAGCACCGGCACTAGCGGGGGGTCTAACACCGGGGAGCTGTTTTTT.